The T cell receptor (beta chain) described here comes from a study of cytomegalovirus exposure and HLA in healthy donors. Broader study findings: Beyond CMV serostatus, there was no information to go on about immune exposure.

The PCR contained 60 Vbeta and 13 Jbeta primers. The table came from immunoSEQ multiplex PCR; TCRdb's copy has only in-frame clones and leaves some out. The sample carries 45,000 to 60,000 clones, 65% to 85% recorded once. Each of the donors was a healthy bone marrow donor. Regarding this clone: Antigen unknown.

The specimen was PBMCs. This TCR was sampled from a man aged 18 to 30 in good health and CMV-seronegative.

The CDR3 loop is CASSESGRGQNTEAFF. The CDR3 region has the DNA TGTGCCAGCAGTGAATCTGGGAGGGGACAGAACACTGAAGCTTTCTTT. V gene TRBV25-1 combines with J gene TRBJ1-1; possibly TRBD1 for D (6 bases). This CDR3 has 16 amino acids. CDR1 and CDR2 (germline): MGHDK, SYGVNS. V gave up 1 base and J gave up 1 base, with 13 bases separating them.